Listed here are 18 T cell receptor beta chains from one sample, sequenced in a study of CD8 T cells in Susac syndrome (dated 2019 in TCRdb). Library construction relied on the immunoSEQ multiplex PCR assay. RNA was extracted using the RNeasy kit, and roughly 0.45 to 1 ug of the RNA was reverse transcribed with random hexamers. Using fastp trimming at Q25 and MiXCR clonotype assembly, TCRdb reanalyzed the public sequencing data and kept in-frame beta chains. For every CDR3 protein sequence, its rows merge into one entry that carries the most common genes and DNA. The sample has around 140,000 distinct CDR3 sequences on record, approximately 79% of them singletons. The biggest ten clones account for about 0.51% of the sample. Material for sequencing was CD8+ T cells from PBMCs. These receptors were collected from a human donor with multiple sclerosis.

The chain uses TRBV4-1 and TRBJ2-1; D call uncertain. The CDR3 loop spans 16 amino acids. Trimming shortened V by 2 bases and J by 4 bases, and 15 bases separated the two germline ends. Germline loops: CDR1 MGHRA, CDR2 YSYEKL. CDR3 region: CASSQPTVGSYNEQFF. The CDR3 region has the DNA TGCGCCAGCAGCCAACCAACGGTTGGCAGTTACAATGAGCAGTTCTTC.

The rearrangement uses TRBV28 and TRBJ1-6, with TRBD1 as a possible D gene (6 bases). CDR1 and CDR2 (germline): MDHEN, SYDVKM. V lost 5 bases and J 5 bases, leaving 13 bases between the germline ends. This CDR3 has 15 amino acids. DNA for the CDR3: TGTGCCAGCAGTGCAACAGGGTACGATAATTCACCCCTCCACTTT. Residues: CASSATGYDNSPLHF.

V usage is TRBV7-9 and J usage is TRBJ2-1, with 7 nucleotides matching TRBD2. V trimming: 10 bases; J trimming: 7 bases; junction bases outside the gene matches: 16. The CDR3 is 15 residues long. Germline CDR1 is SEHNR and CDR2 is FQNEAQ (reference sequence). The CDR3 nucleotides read TGTGCCATCGAGCACACCAGCGGGAATAGTAATGAGCAGTTCTTC. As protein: CAIEHTSGNSNEQFF.

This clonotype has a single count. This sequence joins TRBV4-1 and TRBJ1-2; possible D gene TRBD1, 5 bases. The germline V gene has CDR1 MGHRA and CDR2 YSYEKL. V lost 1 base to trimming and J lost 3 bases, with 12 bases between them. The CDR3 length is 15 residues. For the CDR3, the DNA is TGCGCCAGCAGCCAAGGGGAGGGACCGGACTATGGCTACACCTTC. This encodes CASSQGEGPDYGYTF.

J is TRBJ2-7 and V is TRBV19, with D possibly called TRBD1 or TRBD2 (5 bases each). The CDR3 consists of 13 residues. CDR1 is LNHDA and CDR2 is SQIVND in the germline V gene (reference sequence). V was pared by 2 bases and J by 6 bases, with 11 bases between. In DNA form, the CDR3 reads TGTGCCAGTAGTATATCTCCAGGGACCGAGCAGTACGTC. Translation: CASSISPGTEQYV.

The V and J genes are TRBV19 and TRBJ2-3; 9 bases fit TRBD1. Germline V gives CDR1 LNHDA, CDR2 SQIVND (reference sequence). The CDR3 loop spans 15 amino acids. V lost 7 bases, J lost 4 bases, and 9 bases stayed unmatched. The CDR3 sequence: CASKGGQGVPDTQYF. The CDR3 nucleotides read TGTGCCAGTAAAGGGGGACAGGGTGTCCCAGATACGCAGTATTTT.

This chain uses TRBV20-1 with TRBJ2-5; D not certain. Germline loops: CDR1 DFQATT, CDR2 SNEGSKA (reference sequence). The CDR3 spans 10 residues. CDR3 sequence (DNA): TGCAGCGGGCTCGTCCACGACCAGTACTTC. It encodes CSGLVHDQYF.

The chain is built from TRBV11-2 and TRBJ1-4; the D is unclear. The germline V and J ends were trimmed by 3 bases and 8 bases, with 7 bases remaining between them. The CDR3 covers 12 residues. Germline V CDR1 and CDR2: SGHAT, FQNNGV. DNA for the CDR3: TGTGCCAGCAGCTTGTGGCGCGAAAAACTGTTTTTT. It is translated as CASSLWREKLFF.

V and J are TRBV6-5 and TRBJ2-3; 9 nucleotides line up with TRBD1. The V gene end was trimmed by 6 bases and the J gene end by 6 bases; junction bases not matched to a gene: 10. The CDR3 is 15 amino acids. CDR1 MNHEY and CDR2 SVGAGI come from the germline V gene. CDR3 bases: TGTGCCAGCAGCTATATAACAGGGGGCTTTGATACGCAGTATTTT. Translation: CASSYITGGFDTQYF.

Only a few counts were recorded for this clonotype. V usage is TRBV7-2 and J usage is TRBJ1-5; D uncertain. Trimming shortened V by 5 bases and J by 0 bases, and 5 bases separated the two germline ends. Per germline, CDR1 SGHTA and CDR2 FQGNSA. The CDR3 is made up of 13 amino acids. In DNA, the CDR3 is TGTGCCAGCAGCGGGTTTAGCAATCAGCCCCAGCATTTT. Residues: CASSGFSNQPQHF.

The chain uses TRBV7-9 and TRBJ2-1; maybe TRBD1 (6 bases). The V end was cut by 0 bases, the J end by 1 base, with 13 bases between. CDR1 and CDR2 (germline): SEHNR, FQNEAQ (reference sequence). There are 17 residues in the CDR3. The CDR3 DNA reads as TGTGCCAGCAGCTTAGCCCGGACAGACCTATCCTACAATGAGCAGTTCTTC. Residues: CASSLARTDLSYNEQFF.

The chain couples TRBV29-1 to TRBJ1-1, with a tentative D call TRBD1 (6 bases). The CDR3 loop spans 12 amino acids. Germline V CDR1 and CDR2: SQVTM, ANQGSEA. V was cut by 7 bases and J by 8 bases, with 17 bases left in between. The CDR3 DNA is TGCAGCGCCCTGACAGGTACCCCCGAAGCTTTCTTT. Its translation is CSALTGTPEAFF.

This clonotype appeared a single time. CDR3 in amino acids: CSAWTGDSYEQYF. Written as DNA, the CDR3 is TGCAGCGCTTGGACAGGGGACTCCTACGAGCAGTACTTC. This chain joins TRBV29-1 and TRBJ2-7; 9 bases are a match to TRBD1. The CDR3 spans 13 residues. Losses at the gene ends were 7 bases for V and 0 bases for J; bases not matched to a gene: 4. Germline CDR1 is SQVTM and CDR2 is ANQGSEA.

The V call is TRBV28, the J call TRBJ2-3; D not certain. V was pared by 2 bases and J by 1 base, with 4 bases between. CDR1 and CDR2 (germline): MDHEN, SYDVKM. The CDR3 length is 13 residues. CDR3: CASSLMRTDTQYF. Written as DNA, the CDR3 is TGTGCCAGCAGTTTAATGCGCACAGATACGCAGTATTTT. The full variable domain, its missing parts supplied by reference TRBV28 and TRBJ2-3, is DVKVTQSSRYLVKRTGEKVFLECVQDMDHENMFWYRQDPGLGLRLIYFSYDVKMKEKGDIPEGYSVSREKKERFSLILESASTNQTSMYLCASSLMRTDTQYFGPGTRLTVL.

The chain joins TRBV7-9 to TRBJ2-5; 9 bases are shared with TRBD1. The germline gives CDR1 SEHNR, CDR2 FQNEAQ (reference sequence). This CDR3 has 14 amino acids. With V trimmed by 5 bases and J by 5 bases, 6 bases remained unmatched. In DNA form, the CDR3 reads TGTGCCAGCAGCCTAACAGGGGGCGGTGAGACCCAGTACTTC. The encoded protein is CASSLTGGGETQYF.

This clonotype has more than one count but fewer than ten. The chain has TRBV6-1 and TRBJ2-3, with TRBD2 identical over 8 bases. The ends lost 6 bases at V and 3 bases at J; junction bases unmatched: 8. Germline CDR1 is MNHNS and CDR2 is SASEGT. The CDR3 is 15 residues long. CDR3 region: CASSSDGGRTDTQYF. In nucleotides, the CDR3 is TGTGCCAGCAGCTCGGATGGCGGGAGGACAGATACGCAGTATTTT.

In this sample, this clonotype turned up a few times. The CDR3 is CASSKLQGGEQFF. The CDR3 DNA reads TGTGCCAGCAGCAAGCTGCAGGGCGGTGAGCAGTTCTTC. The rearrangement links TRBV5-4 to TRBJ2-1, with TRBD1 as a possible D gene (5 bases). This CDR3 contains 13 residues. In germline, CDR1 is SGHNT, CDR2 YYREEE (reference sequence). Deletions cut 4 bases from V and 9 bases from J, with 14 bases between. Filled out from reference TRBV5-4 and TRBJ2-1, the complete variable domain reads ETGVTQSPTHLIKTRGQQVTLRCSSQSGHNTVSWYQQALGQGPQFIFQYYREEENGRGNFPPRFSGLQFPNYSSELNVNALELDDSALYLCASSKLQGGEQFFGPGTRLTVL.

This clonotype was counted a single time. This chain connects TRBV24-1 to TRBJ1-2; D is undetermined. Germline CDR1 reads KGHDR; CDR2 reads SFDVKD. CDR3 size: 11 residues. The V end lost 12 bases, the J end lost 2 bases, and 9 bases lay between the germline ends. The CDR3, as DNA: TGTGCCTCTCTACACAACTATGGCTACACCTTC. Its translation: CASLHNYGYTF.